This T cell receptor beta chain is drawn from a study of blood T cell repertoires in COVID-19. This study enrolled people aged about 18 to 90 from about two dozen US geographic areas. Which cohort a participant joined came from the clinical history participants gave. CDR1 and CDR2 (germline): SNHLY, FYNNEI. Trimming cost V 11 bases and J 2 bases, with 10 bases left between them. CDR3 length: 13 amino acids. As originally analysed: Amplifying reference gene primers gave estimates of nucleated cell counts. This table comes from immunoSEQ multiplex PCR, and its TCRdb copy is limited to in-frame clones, with some not included. The V and J calls and the clone size are those of that table, but D and trimming were determined from the DNA. The table includes approximately 200,000 clones, more than 70% detected once.

The source material was PBMCs or T cells enriched from blood (not recorded which). This chain connects TRBV2 to TRBJ1-6; a weak D match, TRBD1 (5 bases). This sequence originates from a woman in her twenties or thirties who had recovered from COVID-19. The CDR3 protein is CAGRQTYNSPLHF. The CDR3 bases are TGTGCCGGGCGACAGACCTATAATTCACCCCTCCACTTT.